These T cell receptor beta chains were read from a single sample in a study of T-cell memory formation after mild COVID-19. Each CDR3 protein gets one entry after TCRdb re-called the 5' RACE reads with MiXCR. This table holds under 650,000 distinct CDR3 sequences, approximately 19% found once. The sample was PBMCs or a T cell subset sorted from them (not recorded which). The receptors shown here come from an adult woman who had mild COVID-19 (a few samples of this study predate the infection). Cell type and time point are not known. The CDR3 runs from the conserved cysteine through the conserved F or W. The D gene is left open where the match is weak. The listing skips clone size in some rows; elsewhere it reads once, few, many or a size class.

clone size	J gene	V gene	D gene	CDR3 length	CDR3 protein	CDR3 DNA
few	TRBJ2-1	TRBV3-1	NA	12	CASSQELNEQFF	TGTGCCAGCAGCCAAGAACTCAATGAGCAGTTCTTC
many	TRBJ2-5	TRBV5-6	TRBD2	16	CASSLGLANPKETQYF	TGTGCCAGCAGCTTGGGACTAGCGAACCCGAAGGAGACCCAGTACTTC
few	TRBJ2-3	TRBV29-1	NA	16	CSVGVGVSFSTDTQYF	TGCAGCGTTGGCGTAGGGGTTAGTTTCAGCACAGATACGCAGTATTTT
many	TRBJ2-1	TRBV12-3/TRBV12-4	NA	13	CASSSGNRGEQFF	TGTGCCAGCAGTTCCGGGAATAGGGGTGAGCAGTTCTTC
NA	TRBJ2-5	TRBV20-1	NA	14	CSASAGTPEETQYF	TGCAGTGCTAGTGCCGGGACTCCGGAAGAGACCCAGTACTTC
few	TRBJ2-2	TRBV19	TRBD1	15	CASTLRAQGAGELFF	TGTGCCAGTACCCTCAGGGCACAGGGGGCCGGGGAGCTGTTTTTT
NA	TRBJ1-2	TRBV29-1	TRBD1	12	CSGRTGLYGYTF	TGCAGCGGAAGGACAGGACTCTATGGCTACACCTTC
few	TRBJ1-1	TRBV5-6	NA	14	CASSRPEWNTEAFF	TGTGCCAGCAGCCGGCCGGAGTGGAACACTGAAGCTTTCTTT
NA	TRBJ1-6	TRBV6-5	TRBD1	17	CASSYEISGQGVSPLHF	TGTGCCAGCAGTTACGAGATTTCGGGACAGGGGGTTTCACCCCTCCACTTT
few	TRBJ2-7	TRBV20-1	NA	14	CSARGGLSTYEQYF	TGCAGTGCTAGAGGGGGGCTCTCCACCTACGAGCAGTACTTC
few	TRBJ2-7	TRBV19	NA	12	CASASPAYEQYF	TGTGCCAGCGCTTCACCAGCCTACGAGCAGTACTTC
many	TRBJ2-2	TRBV7-3	TRBD2	17	CASSPSPLAGNTGELFF	TGTGCCAGCAGCCCTAGTCCACTAGCGGGGAACACCGGGGAGCTGTTTTTT
many	TRBJ2-2	TRBV6-5	TRBD1	15	CASSYDRGLTGELFF	TGTGCCAGCAGTTACGACAGGGGGCTTACCGGGGAGCTGTTTTTT
few	TRBJ1-1	TRBV5-1	NA	14	CASSLVYSNTEAFF	TGCGCCAGCAGCTTGGTGTATAGCAACACTGAAGCTTTCTTT
NA	TRBJ2-7	TRBV12-3/TRBV12-4	TRBD1	15	CASSQGTGGKYEQYF	TGTGCCAGCAGTCAGGGGACAGGGGGCAAATACGAGCAGTACTTC
few	TRBJ1-5	TRBV5-6	TRBD1	16	CASSRWTGGVFQPQHF	TGTGCCAGCAGCCGGTGGACAGGGGGAGTATTTCAGCCCCAGCATTTT
NA	TRBJ2-6	TRBV29-1	TRBD1	16	CRPPGTGVPGANVLTF	TGCAGACCCCCGGGGACAGGGGTGCCTGGGGCCAACGTCCTGACTTTC
many	TRBJ2-1	TRBV3-1	TRBD2	16	CASSPRGVRVGNEQFF	TGTGCCAGCAGCCCCCGGGGGGTTCGAGTAGGCAATGAGCAGTTCTTC
NA	TRBJ1-4	TRBV4-1	NA	11	CASSQNWELFF	TGCGCCAGCAGCCAAAACTGGGAACTGTTTTTT
many	TRBJ2-7	TRBV20-1	NA	15	CSATPLGTENYEQYF	TGCAGTGCTACGCCTTTAGGGACGGAAAACTACGAGCAGTACTTC
few	TRBJ1-5	TRBV18	NA	18	CASSPRPTDISRVQPQHF	TGTGCCAGCTCACCCCGGCCAACGGACATCAGTCGGGTTCAGCCCCAGCATTTT
many	TRBJ2-5	TRBV12-3/TRBV12-4	NA	15	CASRPYMGQQETQYF	TGTGCCAGCAGACCCTATATGGGACAACAAGAGACCCAGTACTTC
NA	TRBJ2-3	TRBV4-3	TRBD2	16	CASSHPGLAGENTQYF	TGCGCCAGCAGCCACCCGGGACTAGCGGGAGAAAATACGCAGTATTTT
NA	TRBJ1-5	TRBV18	NA	14	CASSPLGENQPQHF	TGTGCCAGCTCACCACTGGGGGAAAATCAGCCCCAGCATTTT
few	TRBJ2-7	TRBV4-1	TRBD1	17	CASSQDFGTGIVYEQYF	TGCGCCAGCAGCCAAGATTTCGGGACAGGGATCGTCTACGAGCAGTACTTC
NA	TRBJ2-3	TRBV15	NA	14	CATSLNLVTDTQYF	TGTGCCACCAGCCTAAATTTGGTTACAGATACGCAGTATTTT
few	TRBJ2-7	TRBV19	TRBD2	13	CASSGLAGSEQYF	TGTGCCAGTAGTGGACTAGCGGGGAGCGAGCAGTACTTC
NA	TRBJ2-3	TRBV12-3/TRBV12-4	NA	13	CASTLLATDTQYF	TGTGCCAGCACTCTATTAGCGACAGATACGCAGTATTTT
NA	TRBJ1-1	TRBV14	NA	15	CASSRQDSSNTEAFF	TGTGCCAGCAGCCGCCAGGACAGTTCGAACACTGAAGCTTTCTTT
few	TRBJ1-1	TRBV7-2	NA	13	CASSLQGSTEAFF	TGTGCCAGCAGCTTACAGGGGAGCACTGAAGCTTTCTTT
NA	TRBJ1-3	TRBV7-9	TRBD1	15	CASSSHRGPGTTIYF	TGTGCCAGCAGCTCCCACAGGGGACCGGGGACCACCATATATTTT
NA	TRBJ1-2	TRBV12-3/TRBV12-4	NA	14	CASSLFSGTYGYTF	TGTGCCAGCAGCCTTTTCTCCGGGACCTATGGCTACACCTTC
few	TRBJ2-3	TRBV11-2	NA	16	CASSLESPLPADTQYF	TGTGCCAGCAGCTTAGAGTCCCCTCTACCCGCAGATACGCAGTATTTT
NA	TRBJ1-1	TRBV28	NA	14	CASTSRQARTEAFF	TGTGCCAGCACCTCGAGACAGGCGAGAACTGAAGCTTTCTTT
few	TRBJ1-2	TRBV7-9	NA	14	CASRGGPSSDGYTF	TGTGCCAGCAGGGGGGGACCTTCGAGCGATGGCTACACCTTC
many	TRBJ2-7	TRBV12-3/TRBV12-4	NA	13	CASRRDIGYEQYF	TGTGCCAGCAGAAGGGACATTGGCTACGAGCAGTACTTC
few	TRBJ2-7	TRBV12-3/TRBV12-4	NA	14	CASSLVSGGYEQYF	TGTGCCAGCAGTTTAGTCTCAGGCGGGTACGAGCAGTACTTC
NA	TRBJ2-7	TRBV12-3/TRBV12-4	NA	15	CASSPQATLGHEQYF	TGTGCCAGCAGTCCCCAAGCGACCCTTGGACACGAGCAGTACTTC
many	TRBJ2-3	TRBV7-9	TRBD2	16	CASSLRSGRRTDTQYF	TGTGCCAGCAGCTTAAGAAGCGGGAGGCGGACAGATACGCAGTATTTT
few	TRBJ1-2	TRBV4-1	NA	16	CASSQDPRGGNYGYTF	TGCGCCAGCAGCCAAGATCCCCGGGGGGGGAACTATGGCTACACCTTC
few	TRBJ2-5	TRBV18	NA	13	CASSGKTGETQYF	TGTGCCAGCTCAGGCAAAACCGGAGAGACCCAGTACTTC
NA	TRBJ2-2	TRBV6-2/TRBV6-3	NA	15	CASSAFSAGGGELFF	TGTGCCAGCAGCGCGTTCTCTGCCGGTGGCGGGGAGCTGTTTTTT
NA	TRBJ2-7	TRBV10-3	TRBD2	14	CAISTSGSSYEQYF	TGTGCCATCTCGACTAGCGGGAGTTCCTACGAGCAGTACTTC
NA	TRBJ1-1	TRBV5-1	NA	13	CASRQTGNTEAFF	TGCGCCAGCAGACAGACAGGGAACACTGAAGCTTTCTTT
few	TRBJ1-1	TRBV9	TRBD1	17	CASSVRGTGPWNTEAFF	TGTGCCAGCAGCGTCCGGGGGACAGGGCCCTGGAACACTGAAGCTTTCTTT
NA	TRBJ2-1	TRBV7-2	NA	15	CASSLDYGRSNEQFF	TGTGCCAGCAGCTTAGATTACGGACGGAGCAATGAGCAGTTCTTC
NA	TRBJ2-7	TRBV14	TRBD2	16	CASSPWTSGSMYEQYF	TGTGCCAGCAGCCCCTGGACTAGCGGGAGCATGTACGAGCAGTACTTC
few	TRBJ2-1	TRBV9	TRBD2	18	CASSIRPLAGGIYNEQFF	TGTGCCAGCAGCATCCGACCTCTAGCGGGGGGGATCTACAATGAGCAGTTCTTC
few	TRBJ2-5	TRBV9	NA	16	CASSVGSQLGQETQYF	TGTGCCAGCAGCGTCGGATCGCAATTGGGCCAAGAGACCCAGTACTTC
NA	TRBJ2-2	TRBV5-1	NA	16	CASSLDSRVNTGELFF	TGCGCCAGCAGCTTGGATAGCAGAGTGAACACCGGGGAGCTGTTTTTT